There are a few counts of the clone carrying this T cell receptor beta chain. Antigen: not known. Produced via immunoSEQ multiplex PCR; TCRdb's table is partial and in-frame only. The sample consists of around 35,000 clones, 65% to 85% of them appearing once. The data stem from a study of T cells in narcolepsy. Study in general: Enrolled donors included narcolepsy type 1 or type 2 patients and healthy controls.

This CDR3 has 16 amino acids. V gave up 1 base and J gave up 2 bases; unmatched junction bases: 8. Germline CDR1 SGHTA, CDR2 FQGNSA. Study findings and constraints: Reportedly, autoreactive clonotypes were serially detected in patients' blood but not controls'. Comparing one patient's CSF and blood CD4+ clonotypes highlighted HCRT- and TRIB2-specific autoreactive clonotypes. No autoreactive T cell clone sequences appeared in some memory CD4+ repertoires.

The V call is TRBV7-2, the J call TRBJ2-7; TRBD2 aligns across 7 bases. The sequence came from a human donor in good health. Sequenced material: memory (CD45RA-) CD4+ T cells from blood. CDR3 region: CASSLGGDGLAYEQYF. DNA for the CDR3: TGTGCCAGCAGCTTAGGGGGGGACGGACTAGCCTACGAGCAGTACTTC.